This T cell receptor beta chain was recovered during a study of blood T cells in healthy people across ages. Study context: Through template switching, about one barcoded beta molecule was captured per two T cells, as measured in model experiments. Whole-study findings and limits: Per million T cells, the diversity of TCR beta decreased roughly linearly as age advanced.

For this clonotype: Its antigen is not identified.

CDR1 is ENHRY, CDR2 SYGVKD, per germline. CDR3 length: 14 residues. V dropped 7 bases and J dropped 5; count of bases not matched to a gene: 6. Donors ranged from about 6 to 95 years old and were healthy Caucasians in Russia. PCR was performed a second time for roughly 7 to 11 cycles using a sample-barcoded 5' primer and a J-beta primer mix. All cDNA molecules were each tagged by a template-switch adaptor with 12 random nucleotides. One entry per CDR3 protein, called by TCRdb with MiXCR from the 5' RACE reads. Altogether 1.5 million to 2 million distinct CDR3 sequences are present, 49% being singletons, with the ten largest covering about 2.1%.

The sequence was collected from a woman between 40 and 50 years old in good health. This chain uses TRBV10-3 with TRBJ2-3, with TRBD1 identical over 10 bases. Source material: blood. The CDR3 nucleotides are TGTGCCATCAAAGGGGACAGGGGTATAGATACGCAGTATTTT. It specifies CAIKGDRGIDTQYF.